This T cell receptor (beta chain) was sequenced during a study of early T cells in non-severe SARS-CoV-2 infection. This clonotype was found many times. The antigen remains unidentified. This CDR3 region has 13 residues. Germline lookup yields CDR1 MDHEN and CDR2 SYDVKM. Trimming took off 1 base at V and 3 bases at J, with 7 bases between the two ends. MiXCR, run by TCRdb on the 5' RACE reads, gives a single entry per CDR3 protein. The sample lists tens of thousands of distinct CDR3 sequences; 5.3% were seen once. Study results and limitations: VDJdb matching, biased toward anti-spike CD8 responses, missed private and CD4 specificities.

The rearrangement joins TRBV28 to TRBJ2-7, with unresolved D. Specimen: whole blood. This clonotype was obtained from an adult who was a healthcare worker with PCR-confirmed SARS-CoV-2 infection or an uninfected control (not recorded which). DNA for the CDR3: TGTGCCAGCAGTTTATCCCACAACTACGAGCAGTACTTC. Encoded protein: CASSLSHNYEQYF.